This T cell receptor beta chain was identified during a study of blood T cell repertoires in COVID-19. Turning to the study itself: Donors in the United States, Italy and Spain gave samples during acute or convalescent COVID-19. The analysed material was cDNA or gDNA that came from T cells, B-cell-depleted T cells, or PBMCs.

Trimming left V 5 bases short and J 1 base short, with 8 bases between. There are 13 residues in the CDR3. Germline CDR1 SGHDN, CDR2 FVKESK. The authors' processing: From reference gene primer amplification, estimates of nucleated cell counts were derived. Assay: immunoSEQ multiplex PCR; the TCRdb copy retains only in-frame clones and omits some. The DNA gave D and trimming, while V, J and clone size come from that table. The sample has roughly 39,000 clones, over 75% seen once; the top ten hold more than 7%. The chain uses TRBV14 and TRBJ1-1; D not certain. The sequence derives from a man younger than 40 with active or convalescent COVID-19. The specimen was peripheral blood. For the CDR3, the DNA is TGTGCCAGCAGCGGGCAGGCGAACACTGAAGCTTTCTTT. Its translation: CASSGQANTEAFF.